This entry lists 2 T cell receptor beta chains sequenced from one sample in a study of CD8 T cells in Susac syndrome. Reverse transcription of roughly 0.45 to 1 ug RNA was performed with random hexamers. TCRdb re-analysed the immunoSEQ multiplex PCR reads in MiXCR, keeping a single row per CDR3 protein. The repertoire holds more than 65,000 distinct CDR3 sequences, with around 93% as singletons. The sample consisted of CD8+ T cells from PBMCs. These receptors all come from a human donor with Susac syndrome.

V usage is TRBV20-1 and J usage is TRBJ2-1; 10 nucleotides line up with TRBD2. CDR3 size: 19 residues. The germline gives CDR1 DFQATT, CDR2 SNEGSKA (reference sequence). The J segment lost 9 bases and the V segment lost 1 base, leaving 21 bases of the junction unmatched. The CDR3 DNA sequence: TGCAGTGCTAGAGTAGGACTAGCGGAAGCTGCCTACTCTGGCGTTGAGCAGTTCTTC. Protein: CSARVGLAEAAYSGVEQFF.

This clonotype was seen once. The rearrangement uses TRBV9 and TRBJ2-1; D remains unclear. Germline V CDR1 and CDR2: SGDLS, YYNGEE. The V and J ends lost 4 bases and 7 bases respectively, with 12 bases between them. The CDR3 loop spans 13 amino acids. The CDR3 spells CASSLLKSNEQFF. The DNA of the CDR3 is TGTGCCAGCAGCCTCCTGAAGAGTAATGAGCAGTTCTTC.